The 29 T cell receptor beta chains given below trace back to one sample, sequenced in a study of T cell responses to AZD1222 COVID-19 vaccine (dated by TCRdb to the early 2020s). The time point label for this specimen denotes: about 28 days (+/-7) after the second vaccine dose. The library came from the immunoSEQ multiplex PCR assay. TCRdb holds this immuneACCESS table with in-frame rearrangements only. Some clones are missing; in checked studies, unresolved V genes explain under half, and the rest has no known cause. Present in this sample are about 88,000 clones, around nine tenths of which were seen just once. The ten largest clones add up to roughly 5.9% of the sample. Sequenced here: peripheral blood, sampled 28 days after the second AZD1222 dose. Receptors were obtained from an adult who received the AZD1222 COVID-19 vaccine.

In its sample, this clone was seen once. CDR3 region: CASSLSPNSPLHF. DNA for the CDR3: TGTGCCAGCAGCTTGTCCCCCAATTCACCCCTCCACTTT. This chain connects TRBV5-6 to TRBJ1-6; no clear D. Germline lookup yields CDR1 SGHDT and CDR2 YYEEEE. The CDR3 is 13 amino acids. The germline V and J ends were trimmed by 1 base and 7 bases, with 6 bases remaining between them.

CDR3: CASSISKGAVYGYTF. CDR3 DNA sequence: TGTGCCAGTAGTATATCGAAGGGGGCGGTCTATGGCTACACCTTC. The chain has TRBV19 and TRBJ1-2; TRBD1 matches at 7 bases. Germline V lookup: CDR1 LNHDA, CDR2 SQIVND (reference sequence). J was trimmed by 4 bases and V by 2 bases; bases with no gene match: 7. The CDR3 is 15 amino acids.

The chain employs TRBV6-7 and TRBJ1-2, with a tentative D call TRBD1 (6 bases). TRBV6-7 has ORF status, its function being uncertain. V lost 11 bases and J lost 2, with 21 bases in between. The CDR3 consists of 15 residues. The CDR3 bases are TGTGCCTTCCGGGACATTCCTGATTACAACTATGGCTACACCTTC. It encodes CAFRDIPDYNYGYTF.

The rearrangement uses TRBV7-8 and TRBJ1-2; 7 bases align to TRBD1. V dropped 5 bases and J dropped 5; count of bases not matched to a gene: 11. This CDR3 region has 15 residues. Per germline, CDR1 SGHVS and CDR2 FQNEAQ. Here the CDR3 DNA reads TGTGCCAGCAGCCGAGACAGGGCCGCAGTTTATGGCTACACCTTC. As protein: CASSRDRAAVYGYTF.

This clone was recorded once. The V gene is TRBV27, the J gene TRBJ2-7; 9 bases map to TRBD1. Germline V gene lookup returns CDR1 MNHEY and CDR2 SMNVEV (reference sequence). The CDR3 loop spans 15 amino acids. Unmatched junction bases numbered 7, after V lost 4 bases and J lost 3 bases. The CDR3 region is CASSSTGTGRYEQYF. The DNA of the CDR3 is TGTGCCAGCAGTTCCACCGGGACAGGGCGCTACGAGCAGTACTTC.

V usage is TRBV28 and J usage is TRBJ1-3; TRBD1 aligns across 9 bases. J lost 4 bases, V lost 6 bases, and 7 bases had no gene match. This CDR3 is built from 15 residues. Germline-derived CDR1 and CDR2 are MDHEN and SYDVKM. The DNA of the CDR3 is TGTGCCAGCAGCCGCCCCGGACAGGGGGGAAACACCATATATTTT. Translated, it gives CASSRPGQGGNTIYF.

The J gene is TRBJ2-3, the V gene TRBV10-1; D is unresolved. V was trimmed by 5 bases and J by 5 bases, leaving 11 bases between them. The CDR3 runs 13 residues. The V gene's germline CDR1 is WNHNN and CDR2 SYGVQD (reference sequence). The CDR3 sequence is CASSFLVEDTQYF. For the CDR3, the DNA is TGCGCCAGCAGTTTCTTAGTGGAAGATACGCAGTATTTT.

J is TRBJ1-5 and V is TRBV19; D is perhaps TRBD1 (6 bases). Germline loops: CDR1 LNHDA, CDR2 SQIVND (reference sequence). V was trimmed by 6 bases and J by 1 base, leaving 10 bases between them. This CDR3 contains 14 residues. CDR3 sequence: CASSTTGSNQPQHF. In DNA form, the CDR3 reads TGTGCCAGTAGCACGACAGGCAGCAATCAGCCCCAGCATTTT.

The rearrangement uses TRBV5-6 and TRBJ2-2; 10 bases match TRBD1. Losses at the gene ends were 4 bases for V and 3 bases for J; bases not matched to a gene: 3. Germline loops: CDR1 SGHDT, CDR2 YYEEEE. This CDR3 has 15 residues. The CDR3 DNA is TGTGCCAGCAGCCCCGGGACAGGGGACACCGGGGAGCTGTTTTTT. It translates to CASSPGTGDTGELFF.

V is TRBV6-5 and J is TRBJ1-6; D is perhaps TRBD1 (5 bases). V was pared by 4 bases and J by 5 bases, with 15 bases between. The CDR3 is 16 amino acids. Germline V lookup: CDR1 MNHEY, CDR2 SVGAGI. The CDR3 here is CASSSGRVWDNSPLHF. The DNA for the CDR3 is TGTGCCAGCAGTTCAGGCAGGGTGTGGGATAATTCACCCCTCCACTTT.

The V gene is TRBV12-3 or TRBV12-4, the J gene TRBJ1-1; D uncertain. The CDR3 totals 12 residues. V lost 2 bases and J lost 1, with 2 bases in between. For the CDR3, the DNA is TGTGCCAGCAGTTTATCGAACACTGAAGCTTTCTTT. Its translation: CASSLSNTEAFF.

The chain combines TRBV2 with TRBJ2-7; tentatively, D is TRBD1 or TRBD2 (7 bases each). CDR1 and CDR2 from the germline V gene are SNHLY and FYNNEI. The CDR3 runs 12 residues. V was clipped by 7 bases and J by 4 bases, with 11 bases between them. The CDR3 region is CASTQGGYEQYF. The DNA for the CDR3 is TGTGCCAGCACTCAGGGGGGGTACGAGCAGTACTTC.

The chain employs TRBV15 and TRBJ2-1; 9 bases fit TRBD2. Per germline, CDR1 LNHNV and CDR2 YYDKDF (reference sequence). J gave up 7 bases and V 2 bases, and 6 bases lay outside the gene matches. This CDR3 is built from 15 residues. The CDR3 loop reads CATSRLAGQRNEQFF. In DNA form, the CDR3 reads TGTGCCACCAGCAGACTAGCGGGGCAACGGAATGAGCAGTTCTTC.

The rearrangement links TRBV6-5 to TRBJ1-6; D is ambiguous. This CDR3 has 12 residues. In germline, CDR1 is MNHEY, CDR2 SVGAGI. V gave up 4 bases and J gave up 19 bases, with 17 bases separating them. CDR3 bases: TGTGCCAGCAGTTCCCCCGTTGGCCCCAGGCACTTT. As protein: CASSSPVGPRHF.

This clone was counted a few times. In DNA, the CDR3 is TGTGCCAGCAGACCGGGGGAGGGTCCTTATAATTCACCCCTCCACTTT. Amino acid sequence: CASRPGEGPYNSPLHF. This chain connects TRBV5-8 to TRBJ1-6; TRBD1 is a possible D gene (5 bases). The germline CDR1 and CDR2 sequences are SGHTS and YDEGEE. Trimming took 5 bases from V and 4 from J, leaving 16 bases between them. There are 16 residues in the CDR3.

The gene calls are TRBV25-1 and TRBJ2-2; weak D call: TRBD2 (5 bases). The CDR3 totals 13 residues. The V gene's germline CDR1 is MGHDK and CDR2 SYGVNS. Trimming left V 6 bases short and J 8 bases short, with 13 bases between. The CDR3 loop reads CASRDSRLGELFF. The CDR3 DNA sequence: TGTGCCAGCAGGGACTCGAGGTTAGGGGAGCTGTTTTTT.

The J gene is TRBJ2-7, the V gene TRBV6-5; the match to TRBD1 covers 9 bases. Germline loops: CDR1 MNHEY, CDR2 SVGAGI. V lost 0 bases and J lost 5; bases outside the gene matches: 2. CDR3 length: 14 residues. The CDR3 region is CASSYSTGGNEQYF. The CDR3 DNA sequence: TGTGCCAGCAGTTACTCGACAGGGGGTAACGAGCAGTACTTC.

This chain joins TRBV5-1 and TRBJ1-2; 7 positions match TRBD1. J gave up 7 bases and V 0 bases, and 6 bases lay outside the gene matches. CDR3 length: 14 residues. Germline values: CDR1 SGHRS, CDR2 YFSETQ. CDR3 protein: CASSLGGTVTGYTF. CDR3 DNA sequence: TGCGCCAGCAGCTTGGGGGGGACAGTAACTGGCTACACCTTC. The entire variable domain, with the rest obtained from reference TRBV5-1 and TRBJ1-2, is as follows: KAGVTQTPRYLIKTRGQQVTLSCSPISGHRSVSWYQQTPGQGLQFLFEYFSETQRNKGNFPGRFSGRQFSNSRSEMNVSTLELGDSALYLCASSLGGTVTGYTFGSGTRLTVV.

The chain couples TRBV5-6 to TRBJ1-1; 7 bases match TRBD1. The germline V gene encodes CDR1 SGHDT and CDR2 YYEEEE. V lost 0 bases, J lost 2 bases, and 4 bases stayed unmatched. The CDR3 extends over 15 amino acids. The CDR3 coding sequence is TGTGCCAGCAGCTTGGAGGGGGCGTACAACACTGAAGCTTTCTTT. Its translation is CASSLEGAYNTEAFF.

CDR3 in amino acids: CASSYSFMGNYGYTF. CDR3 nucleotide sequence: TGTGCCAGCAGTTACTCGTTCATGGGGAACTATGGCTACACCTTC. The gene calls are TRBV6-2 or TRBV6-3 and TRBJ1-2; D is unresolved. Germline V gene lookup returns CDR1 MNHEY and CDR2 SVGEGT. The CDR3 is 15 amino acids. The germline V and J ends were trimmed by 0 bases and 2 bases, with 10 bases remaining between them.

The V and J genes are TRBV6-2 or TRBV6-3 and TRBJ1-5; D may be TRBD1 (6 bases). The V end lost 5 bases, the J end lost 1 base, and 15 bases lay between the germline ends. Germline V gene lookup returns CDR1 MNHEY and CDR2 SVGEGT. The CDR3 has 16 amino acids. The CDR3: CASSPIQGTSNQPQHF. The CDR3, as DNA: TGTGCCAGCAGTCCCATTCAAGGGACAAGCAATCAGCCCCAGCATTTT.

As for this clone: The germline gene is not matched at one end of the junction; a read error may be the cause. The chain is built from TRBV6-5 and TRBJ1-1; TRBD1 matches 8 bases. The CDR3 length is 13 residues. Germline CDR1 MNHEY, CDR2 SVGAGI. The CDR3 DNA sequence: TGTGCCAGCATTTACAGGGGGGTTCCTGAAGCTTTCTTT. Its translation: CASIYRGVPEAFF.

The CDR3 nucleotides read TGTGCCAGCAGTTCCTCGGGGGGGCGAAGGGCTTTCTTT. It encodes CASSSSGGRRAFF. The chain employs TRBV28 and TRBJ1-1, with D tentatively TRBD1 (6 bases). CDR3 length: 13 amino acids. V was clipped by 4 bases and J by 11 bases, with 17 bases between them. The germline V gene has CDR1 MDHEN and CDR2 SYDVKM.

V is TRBV2 and J is TRBJ2-2; tentative D call: TRBD1 (7 bases). Deletions cut 6 bases from V and 4 bases from J, with 18 bases between. Germline values: CDR1 SNHLY, CDR2 FYNNEI. The CDR3 loop spans 16 amino acids. This CDR3 reads CASSASGQGGTGELFF. The CDR3 coding sequence is TGTGCCAGCAGCGCCTCGGGGCAGGGGGGCACCGGGGAGCTGTTTTTT.

The chain joins TRBV5-6 to TRBJ1-2; 7 bases fit TRBD1. V trimming: 4 bases; J trimming: 4 bases; junction bases outside the gene matches: 13. The CDR3 spans 16 residues. Germline V gives CDR1 SGHDT, CDR2 YYEEEE. The CDR3: CASSLGVVGQPYGYTF. The CDR3 coding sequence is TGTGCCAGCAGCCTGGGGGTGGTGGGACAGCCCTATGGCTACACCTTC.

This sequence joins TRBV5-1 and TRBJ2-7; D tentatively fits TRBD1 or TRBD2 (5 bases each). Trimming pared 3 bases from V and 2 bases from J, leaving 12 bases between. The CDR3 runs to 14 residues. Germline values: CDR1 SGHRS, CDR2 YFSETQ. This CDR3 is CASSYGTPAYEQYF. CDR3 bases: TGCGCCAGCAGCTACGGGACGCCCGCCTACGAGCAGTACTTC.

CDR3 amino acids: CASFEGDGNTIYF. DNA for the CDR3: TGTGCCAGCTTTGAGGGGGATGGAAACACCATATATTTT. This chain uses TRBV18 with TRBJ1-3; a weak D match, TRBD1 (6 bases). The CDR3 consists of 13 residues. V lost 7 bases and J lost 3, with 10 bases in between. CDR1 is KGHSH, CDR2 LQKENI, per germline.

The V and J genes are TRBV28 and TRBJ2-7, with no clear D. This CDR3 has 12 residues. Germline assignment: CDR1 MDHEN and CDR2 SYDVKM. Deletions cut 3 bases from V and 3 bases from J, with 6 bases between. Written as DNA, the CDR3 is TGTGCCAGCAGTTTCGCGATCTACGAGCAGTACTTC. As protein: CASSFAIYEQYF.

The gene calls are TRBV7-2 and TRBJ1-5; D call uncertain. V dropped 8 bases and J dropped 3 bases, with 11 bases sitting between them. In germline, CDR1 is SGHTA, CDR2 FQGNSA. This CDR3 has 13 residues. The CDR3, as DNA: TGTGCCAGCGCACAGAACTACAATCAGCCCCAGCATTTT. Its translation is CASAQNYNQPQHF.